This T cell receptor beta chain was obtained from a study of response to subunit inactivated influenza vaccine. The CDR3 has 11 amino acids. Trimming shortened V by 6 bases and J by 5 bases, and 7 bases separated the two germline ends. CDR1 MNHEY and CDR2 SVGEGT come from the germline V gene. TCRdb passed the RT-PCR reads through MiXCR, listing each CDR3 protein once. Of around 250,000 distinct CDR3 sequences listed, more than 10% are singletons. There are many counts of this clonotype. This sequence joins TRBV6-2 or TRBV6-3 and TRBJ2-5; D is possibly TRBD1 (6 bases). The sample was non-naive T cells sorted from PBMCs, taken less than 15 days before vaccination. This sequence originates from a man aged 50-59 years who received an inactivated influenza vaccine. The DNA for the CDR3 is TGTGCCAGCAGCCAGGGGGAGACCCAGTACTTC. Translated, it gives CASSQGETQYF.